The entry that follows covers one TCR beta chain sequence. Its antigen is unknown. The CDR3 contains 15 residues. Unmatched junction bases numbered 2, after V lost 5 bases and J lost 0 bases. The V gene's germline CDR1 is LNHDA and CDR2 SQIVND (reference sequence). The sample belongs to a study of long-term antiretroviral therapy in people with HIV. Prior to DNA extraction, the samples held roughly 1-10 million cryopreserved PBMC. It was version v3.0 of the immunoSEQ assay that was run at survey level. The method was immunoSEQ multiplex PCR; TCRdb's version includes in-frame clones alone and lacks a portion of them. The sample holds approximately 33,000 clones, about four fifths seen once. Notes on the study in general: Clones with expansion before ART led the repertoire at all time points.

The sequences come from unsorted PBMCs, collected 0.4 years before starting antiretroviral therapy. V usage is TRBV19 and J usage is TRBJ1-5, with 9 bases fitting TRBD1. This TCR was recovered from a man aged 18 to 30 with HIV. CDR3 protein: CASSGGQGSNQPQHF. The CDR3 DNA is TGTGCCAGTAGTGGGGGACAGGGTAGCAATCAGCCCCAGCATTTT.